One sample yielded the 4 T cell receptor beta chains listed below, sequenced in a study of cytomegalovirus exposure and HLA in healthy donors. Researchers ran the PCR with 60 Vbeta and 13 Jbeta primers. The repertoire was sequenced with immunoSEQ multiplex PCR; TCRdb's copy has only in-frame clones and lacks some. The data contain approximately 150,000 clones, around 80% of them singletons. Sequencing was carried out using PBMCs. These receptor sequences come from a young man in good health and CMV-seronegative.

The V and J genes are TRBV5-4 and TRBJ1-2; maybe TRBD1 (6 bases). The CDR3 sequence is 17 residues long. With 3 bases removed from V and 4 bases from J, the gap between germline ends came to 22 bases. Germline V gene lookup returns CDR1 SGHNT and CDR2 YYREEE (reference sequence). CDR3 loop: CASSSEGPTRGPYGYTF. CDR3 coding DNA: TGTGCCAGCAGCTCCGAAGGACCTACCAGGGGACCCTATGGCTACACCTTC.

This chain uses TRBV11-2 with TRBJ1-2, with TRBD1 matching over 11 bases. The germline V gene has CDR1 SGHAT and CDR2 FQNNGV. This CDR3 spans 19 amino acids. V gave up 2 bases and J gave up 3 bases; unmatched junction bases: 14. The CDR3 reads CASSLTGTGGSEGDYGYTF. The DNA of the CDR3 is TGTGCCAGCAGCTTAACCGGGACAGGGGGATCCGAAGGGGACTATGGCTACACCTTC.

The chain links TRBV27 to TRBJ2-2, with 8 bases that match TRBD1. The CDR3 loop spans 15 amino acids. After removal of 4 bases from V and 7 bases from J, the junction contained 8 bases not matched to a gene. Germline loops: CDR1 MNHEY, CDR2 SMNVEV (reference sequence). The CDR3 DNA follows: TGTGCCAGCAGTTCGTGGACAGGGCGGATCGGGGAGCTGTTTTTT. Encoded protein: CASSSWTGRIGELFF.

The chain employs TRBV28 and TRBJ1-2, with TRBD1 as a possible D gene (6 bases). Germline V gene lookup returns CDR1 MDHEN and CDR2 SYDVKM. Trimming removed 6 bases at V and 2 bases at J, with 10 bases between. The CDR3 contains 13 residues. The CDR3 DNA sequence: TGTGCCAGCAGCCGGACAGTAAACTATGGCTACACCTTC. Protein: CASSRTVNYGYTF.